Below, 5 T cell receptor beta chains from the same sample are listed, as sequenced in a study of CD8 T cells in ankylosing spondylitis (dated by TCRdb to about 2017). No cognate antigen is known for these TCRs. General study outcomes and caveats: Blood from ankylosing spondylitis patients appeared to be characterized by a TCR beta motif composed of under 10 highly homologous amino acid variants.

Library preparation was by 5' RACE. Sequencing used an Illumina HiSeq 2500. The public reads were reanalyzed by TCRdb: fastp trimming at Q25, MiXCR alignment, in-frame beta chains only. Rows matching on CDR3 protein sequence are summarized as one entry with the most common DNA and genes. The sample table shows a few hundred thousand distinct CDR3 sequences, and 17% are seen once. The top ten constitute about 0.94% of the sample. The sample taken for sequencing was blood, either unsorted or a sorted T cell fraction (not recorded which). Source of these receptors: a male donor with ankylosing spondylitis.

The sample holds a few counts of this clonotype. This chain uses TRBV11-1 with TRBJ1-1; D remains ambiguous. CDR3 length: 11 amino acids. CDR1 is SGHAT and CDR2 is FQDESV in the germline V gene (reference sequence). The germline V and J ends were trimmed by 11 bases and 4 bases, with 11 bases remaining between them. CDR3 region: CALNKSTEAFF. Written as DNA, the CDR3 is TGTGCCTTGAACAAGAGCACTGAAGCTTTCTTT.

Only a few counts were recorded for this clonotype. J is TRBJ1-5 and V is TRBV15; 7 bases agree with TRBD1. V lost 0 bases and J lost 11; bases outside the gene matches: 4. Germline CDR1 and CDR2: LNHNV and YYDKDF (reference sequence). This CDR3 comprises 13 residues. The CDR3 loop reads CATSRDARGSQHF. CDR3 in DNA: TGTGCCACCAGCAGAGATGCCAGGGGGTCCCAGCATTTT.

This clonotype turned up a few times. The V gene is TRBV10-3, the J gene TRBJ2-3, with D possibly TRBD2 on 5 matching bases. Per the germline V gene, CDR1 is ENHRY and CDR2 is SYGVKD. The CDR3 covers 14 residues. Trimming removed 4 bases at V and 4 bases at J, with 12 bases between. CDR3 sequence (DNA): TGTGCCATCAGTGGGTCCGGGGAGCCAGATACGCAGTATTTT. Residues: CAISGSGEPDTQYF.

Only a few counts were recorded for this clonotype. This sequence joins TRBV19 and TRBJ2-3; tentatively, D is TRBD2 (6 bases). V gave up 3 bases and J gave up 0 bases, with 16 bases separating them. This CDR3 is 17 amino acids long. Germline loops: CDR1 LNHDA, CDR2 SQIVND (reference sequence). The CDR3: CASSMAGGSGSTDTQYF. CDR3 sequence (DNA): TGTGCCAGTAGTATGGCTGGGGGGTCGGGTAGCACAGATACGCAGTATTTT.

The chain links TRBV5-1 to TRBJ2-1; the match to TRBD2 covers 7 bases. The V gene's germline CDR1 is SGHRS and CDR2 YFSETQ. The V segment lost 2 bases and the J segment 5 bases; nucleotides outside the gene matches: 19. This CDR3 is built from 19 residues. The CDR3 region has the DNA TGCGCCAGCAGCTTTTATAGGGCTAGCGGAGCCTGGAGGGACAATGAGCAGTTCTTC. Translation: CASSFYRASGAWRDNEQFF.